This T cell receptor (beta chain) was identified during a study of radiation and T cells in renal cell carcinoma. The time point was: blood 4 weeks post-SBRT, at nephrectomy. Treatment of the sample: 15 Gy SBRT to primary tumor, nephrectomy 4 weeks later. The germline CDR1 and CDR2 sequences are SGHTA and FQGNSA. Trimming shortened V by 8 bases and J by 6 bases, and 17 bases separated the two germline ends. CDR3 size: 15 residues. Data came from immunoSEQ multiplex PCR; TCRdb stores just in-frame clones and leaves some out. The sample includes 60,000 or so clones, about 74% of them seen just once. Sequencing was performed on blood, taken from a patient whose treatment included radiotherapy and nephrectomy. The V gene is TRBV7-2, the J gene TRBJ1-6, with D possibly matching TRBD1 (5 bases). The TCR was taken from a man aged 55 to 70 with renal cell carcinoma. CDR3 sequence reads: CASHNPRRGNSPLHF. For the CDR3, the DNA is TGTGCCAGCCACAACCCACGAAGGGGTAATTCACCCCTCCACTTT.